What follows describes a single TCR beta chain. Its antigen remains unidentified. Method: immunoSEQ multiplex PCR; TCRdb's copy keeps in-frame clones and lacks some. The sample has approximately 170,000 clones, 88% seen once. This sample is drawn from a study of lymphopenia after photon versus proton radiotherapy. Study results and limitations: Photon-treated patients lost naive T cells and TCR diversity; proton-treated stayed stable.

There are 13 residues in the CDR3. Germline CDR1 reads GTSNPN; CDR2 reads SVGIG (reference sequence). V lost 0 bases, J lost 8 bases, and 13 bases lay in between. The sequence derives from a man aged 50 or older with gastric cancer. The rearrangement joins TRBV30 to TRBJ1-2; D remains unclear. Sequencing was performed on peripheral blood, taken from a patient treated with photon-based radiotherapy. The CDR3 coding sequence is TGTGCCTGGAGTGTGCGGGGAGGAGGAGGCTACACCTTC. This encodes CAWSVRGGGGYTF.